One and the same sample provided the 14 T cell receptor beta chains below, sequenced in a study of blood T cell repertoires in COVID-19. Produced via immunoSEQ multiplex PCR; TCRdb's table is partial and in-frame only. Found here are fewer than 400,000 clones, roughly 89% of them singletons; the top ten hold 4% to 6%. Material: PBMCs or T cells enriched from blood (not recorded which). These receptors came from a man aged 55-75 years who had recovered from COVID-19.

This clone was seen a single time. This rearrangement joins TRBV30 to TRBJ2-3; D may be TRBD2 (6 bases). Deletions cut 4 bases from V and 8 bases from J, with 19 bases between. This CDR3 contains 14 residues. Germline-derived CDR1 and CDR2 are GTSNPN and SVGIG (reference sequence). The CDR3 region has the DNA TGTGCCTGGATTACTAGCCCCGGTGTGAGTACGCAGTATTTT. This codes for CAWITSPGVSTQYF.

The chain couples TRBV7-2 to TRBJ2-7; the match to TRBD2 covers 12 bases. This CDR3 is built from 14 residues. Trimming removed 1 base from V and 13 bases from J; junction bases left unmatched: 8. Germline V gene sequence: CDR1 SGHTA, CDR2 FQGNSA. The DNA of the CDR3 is TGTGCCAGCAGCTTAGTTCCGACTAGCGGGAGTTTATACTTC. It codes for CASSLVPTSGSLYF.

The CDR3 loop reads CASSTGTSQETQYF. The CDR3, as DNA: TGCGCCAGCAGCACCGGGACTTCGCAAGAGACCCAGTACTTC. The chain joins TRBV5-1 to TRBJ2-5; weak D call: TRBD2 (6 bases). The CDR3 has 14 amino acids. V lost 4 bases to trimming and J lost 2 bases, with 12 bases between them. The germline CDR1 and CDR2 sequences are SGHRS and YFSETQ. The entire variable domain, with the rest obtained from reference TRBV5-1 and TRBJ2-5, is as follows: KAGVTQTPRYLIKTRGQQVTLSCSPISGHRSVSWYQQTPGQGLQFLFEYFSETQRNKGNFPGRFSGRQFSNSRSEMNVSTLELGDSALYLCASSTGTSQETQYFGPGTRLLVL.

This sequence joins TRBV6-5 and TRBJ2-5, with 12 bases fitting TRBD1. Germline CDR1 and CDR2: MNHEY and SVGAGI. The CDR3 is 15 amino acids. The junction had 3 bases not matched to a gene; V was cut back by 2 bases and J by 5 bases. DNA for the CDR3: TGTGCCAGCAGTTACAGAGGGACAGGGGGCGAGACCCAGTACTTC. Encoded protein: CASSYRGTGGETQYF.

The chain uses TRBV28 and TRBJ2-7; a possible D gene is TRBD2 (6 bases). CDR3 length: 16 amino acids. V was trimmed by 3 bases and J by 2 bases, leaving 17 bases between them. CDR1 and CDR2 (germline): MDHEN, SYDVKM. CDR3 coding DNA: TGTGCCAGCAGTTTTGGGCTAGCGCAAGCGACCTACGAGCAGTACTTC. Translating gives CASSFGLAQATYEQYF.

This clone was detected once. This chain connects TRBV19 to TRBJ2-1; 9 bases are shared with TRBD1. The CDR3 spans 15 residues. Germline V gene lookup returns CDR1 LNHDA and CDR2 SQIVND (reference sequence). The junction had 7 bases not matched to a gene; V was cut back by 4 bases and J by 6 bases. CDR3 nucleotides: TGTGCCAGTAGTACGACCGGGACAGGGACCAATGAGCAGTTCTTC. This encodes CASSTTGTGTNEQFF.

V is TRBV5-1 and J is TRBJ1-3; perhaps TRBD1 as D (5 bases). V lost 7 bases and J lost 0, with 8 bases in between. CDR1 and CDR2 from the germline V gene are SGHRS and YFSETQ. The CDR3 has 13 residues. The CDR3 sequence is CASRQTSGNTIYF. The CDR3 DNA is TGCGCCAGCCGACAGACCTCTGGAAACACCATATATTTT.

The CDR3 is CASSRQGQSTDTQYF. Written as DNA, the CDR3 is TGTGCCAGCAGCAGACAGGGACAGAGCACAGATACGCAGTATTTT. This chain uses TRBV11-2 with TRBJ2-3, with TRBD1 matching 7 bases. CDR1 is SGHAT, CDR2 FQNNGV, per germline. This CDR3 contains 15 residues. With V trimmed by 5 bases and J by 0 bases, 5 bases remained unmatched.

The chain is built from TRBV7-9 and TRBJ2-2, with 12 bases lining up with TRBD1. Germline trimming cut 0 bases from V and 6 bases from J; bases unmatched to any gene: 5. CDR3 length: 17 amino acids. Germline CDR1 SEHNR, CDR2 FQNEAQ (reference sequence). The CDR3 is CASSLAGTGGIAGELFF. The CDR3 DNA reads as TGTGCCAGCAGCTTAGCAGGGACAGGGGGCATCGCCGGGGAGCTGTTTTTT.

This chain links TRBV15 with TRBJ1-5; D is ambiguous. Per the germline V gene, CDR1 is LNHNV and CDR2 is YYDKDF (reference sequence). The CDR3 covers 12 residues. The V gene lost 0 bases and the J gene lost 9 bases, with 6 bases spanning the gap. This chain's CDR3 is CATSRDTGPQHF. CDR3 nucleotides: TGTGCCACCAGCAGAGATACCGGGCCCCAGCATTTT. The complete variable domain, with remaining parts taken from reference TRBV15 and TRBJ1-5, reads DAMVIQNPRYQVTQFGKPVTLSCSQTLNHNVMYWYQQKSSQAPKLLFHYYDKDFNNEADTPDNFQSRRPNTSFCFLDIRSPGLGDTAMYLCATSRDTGPQHFGDGTRLSIL.

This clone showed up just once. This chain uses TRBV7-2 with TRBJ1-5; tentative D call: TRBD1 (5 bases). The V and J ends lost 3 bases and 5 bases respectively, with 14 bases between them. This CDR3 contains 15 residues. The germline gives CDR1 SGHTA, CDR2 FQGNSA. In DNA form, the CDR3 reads TGTGCCAGCAGCTTGGTAAGGGGTCAGGATCAGCCCCAGCATTTT. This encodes CASSLVRGQDQPQHF.

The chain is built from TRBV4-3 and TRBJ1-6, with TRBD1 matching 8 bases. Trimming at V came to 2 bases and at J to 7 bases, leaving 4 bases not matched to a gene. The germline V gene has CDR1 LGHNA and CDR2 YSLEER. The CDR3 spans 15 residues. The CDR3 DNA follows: TGCGCCAGCAGCCAAATGGACAGGGACAATTCACCCCTCCACTTT. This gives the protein CASSQMDRDNSPLHF.

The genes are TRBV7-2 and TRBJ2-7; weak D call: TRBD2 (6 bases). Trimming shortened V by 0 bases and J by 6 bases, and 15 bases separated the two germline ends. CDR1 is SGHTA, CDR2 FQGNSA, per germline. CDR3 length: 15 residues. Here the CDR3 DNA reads TGTGCCAGCAGCTTAGCGGGAGGCCTCTCCGTCGAGCAGTACTTC. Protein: CASSLAGGLSVEQYF.

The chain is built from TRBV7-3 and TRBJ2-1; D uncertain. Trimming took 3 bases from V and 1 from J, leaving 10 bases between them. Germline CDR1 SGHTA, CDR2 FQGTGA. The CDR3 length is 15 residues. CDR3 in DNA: TGTGCCAGCAGCTTTGAGCGTAGATCCTACAATGAGCAGTTCTTC. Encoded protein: CASSFERRSYNEQFF.